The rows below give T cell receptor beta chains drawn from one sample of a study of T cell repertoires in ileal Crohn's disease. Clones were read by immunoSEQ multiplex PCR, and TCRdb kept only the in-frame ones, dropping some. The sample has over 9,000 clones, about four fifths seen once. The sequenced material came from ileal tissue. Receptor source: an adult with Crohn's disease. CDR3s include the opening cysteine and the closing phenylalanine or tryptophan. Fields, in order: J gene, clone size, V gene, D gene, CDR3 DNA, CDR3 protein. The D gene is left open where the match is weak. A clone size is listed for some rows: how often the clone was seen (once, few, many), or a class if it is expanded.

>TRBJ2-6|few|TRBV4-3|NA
TGCGCCAGCAGCCAAGGTGAACAGGGTGGGTCTGGGGCCAACGTCCTGACTTTC
CASSQGEQGGSGANVLTF
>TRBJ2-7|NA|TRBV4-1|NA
TGCGCCAGCAGCCGAGGGTTCTCCTACGAGCAGTACTTC
CASSRGFSYEQYF
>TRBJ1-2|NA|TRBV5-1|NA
TGCGCCAGCAGCTTGGACTACTCCCCCAATGGCTACACCTTC
CASSLDYSPNGYTF
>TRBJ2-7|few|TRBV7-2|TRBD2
TGTGCCAGCAGCTTACAGCGGGGGCCCGGCGAGCAGTACTTC
CASSLQRGPGEQYF
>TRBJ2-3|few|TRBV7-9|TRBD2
TGTGCCAGCAGCCCTAGCGGGGGGGCCCCAGATACGCAGTATTTT
CASSPSGGAPDTQYF
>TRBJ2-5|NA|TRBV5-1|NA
TGCGCCAGCAGCTTCCAAGGACAGCAAGAGACCCAGTACTTC
CASSFQGQQETQYF
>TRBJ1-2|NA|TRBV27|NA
TGTGCCAGCAGTCCCGTGGGGGGCTATGGCTACACCTTC
CASSPVGGYGYTF
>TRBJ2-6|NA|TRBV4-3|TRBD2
TGCGCCAGCAGCCAGGCGGGAGATACCTCTGGGGCCAACGTCCTGACTTTC
CASSQAGDTSGANVLTF
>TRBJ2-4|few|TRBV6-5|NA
TGTGCCAGCAGTTACTCCAAAATCGGGGGGCACATTCAGTACTTC
CASSYSKIGGHIQYF
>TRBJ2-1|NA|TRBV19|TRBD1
TGTGCCAGTAGTATATCGGGACAGGGTAATGAGCAGTTCTTC
CASSISGQGNEQFF
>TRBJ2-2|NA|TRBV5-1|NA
TGCGCCAGCAGCCCCATGGCCGTCGGGGAGCTGTTTTTT
CASSPMAVGELFF
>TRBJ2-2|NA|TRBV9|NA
TGTGCCAGCAGCATATCCAGGGTTCCCGGGGAGCTGTTTTTT
CASSISRVPGELFF
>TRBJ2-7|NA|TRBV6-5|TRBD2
TGTGCCAGCTCGACTAGCGGGTACGAGCAGTACTTC
CASSTSGYEQYF
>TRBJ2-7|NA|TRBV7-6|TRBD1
TGTGCCAGCAGCTCGGCCGGGACAGGGGGGGGAGGGCAGTACTTC
CASSSAGTGGGGQYF
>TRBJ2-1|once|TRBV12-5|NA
TGTGCTAGTGGTTTGGGACAGTCCTACAATGAGCAGTTCTTC
CASGLGQSYNEQFF
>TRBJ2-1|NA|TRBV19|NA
TGTGCCAGTAGTAGGGTACAGGGCAGCTCCTACAATGAGCAGTTCTTC
CASSRVQGSSYNEQFF
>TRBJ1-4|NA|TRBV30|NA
TGTGCCTGGAGTTACGGGGGGCAGGGAAATGAAAAACTGTTTTTT
CAWSYGGQGNEKLFF
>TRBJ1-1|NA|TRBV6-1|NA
TGCCAGAGCGGGGGCCTACTCATGAACACTGAAGCTTTCTTT
CQSGGLLMNTEAFF
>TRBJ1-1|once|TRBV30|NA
TGTGCCTGGAGTGTAAGTGGCTTGGCTGAAGCTTTCTTT
CAWSVSGLAEAFF
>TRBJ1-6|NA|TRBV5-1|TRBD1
TGCGCCAGCAGCTTGTGGGACAGGGGTGGAAATTCACCCCTCCACTTT
CASSLWDRGGNSPLHF
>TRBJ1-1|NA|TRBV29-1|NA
TGCAGCGTTGGTAGGGGTGGTACTGAAGCTTTCTTT
CSVGRGGTEAFF
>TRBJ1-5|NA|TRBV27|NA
TGTGCCAGCAGCCATAACAGGGATCAGCCCCAGCATTTT
CASSHNRDQPQHF
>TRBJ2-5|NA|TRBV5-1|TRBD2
TGCGCCAGCAGCTTACGGACTAGCGGGGGCTATTATCAAGAGACCCAGTACTTC
CASSLRTSGGYYQETQYF
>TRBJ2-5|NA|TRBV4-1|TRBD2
TGCGCCAGCAGCCAAGGCGCTAGCGGGGAAGAGACCCAGTACTTC
CASSQGASGEETQYF
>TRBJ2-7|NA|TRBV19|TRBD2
TGTGCCAGTAGCAACAGGGGAAGGACTAGCGGGTACGAGCAGTACTTC
CASSNRGRTSGYEQYF
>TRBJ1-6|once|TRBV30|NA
TGTGCCTGGAGGGCCCCTCTGGCCCGGAGCTCCTATAATTCACCCCTCCACTTT
CAWRAPLARSSYNSPLHF
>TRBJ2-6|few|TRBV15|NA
TGTGCCACCAGCAGAGATTCCCGGGGGGCTCTATCTGGGGCCAACGTCCTGACTTTC
CATSRDSRGALSGANVLTF
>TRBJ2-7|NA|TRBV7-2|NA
TGTGCCAGCAGCTTAGGAGCAGACTACTCCTACGAGCAGTACTTC
CASSLGADYSYEQYF
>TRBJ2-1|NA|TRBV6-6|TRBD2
TGTGCCAGCAGACCCGCTAGCGGGGGGGCTTATGAGCAGTTCTTC
CASRPASGGAYEQFF
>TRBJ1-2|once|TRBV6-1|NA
TGTGCCAGCAGTGTACGACTCAATGGCTACACCTTC
CASSVRLNGYTF
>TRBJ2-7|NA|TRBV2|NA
TGTGCCAGCAGCGACACCTACGAGCAGTACTTC
CASSDTYEQYF
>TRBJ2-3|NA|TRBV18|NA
TGTGCCAGCTCACCACGGCAGGGGGGCGCAGATACGCAGTATTTT
CASSPRQGGADTQYF
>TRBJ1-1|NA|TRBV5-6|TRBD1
TGTGCCAGCGCCAGACAGGGAGTGAACACTGAAGCTTTCTTT
CASARQGVNTEAFF
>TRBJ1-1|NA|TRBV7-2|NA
TGTGCCAGCAGCTTAGGGGGGGGTTTACCTGAAGCTTTCTTT
CASSLGGGLPEAFF
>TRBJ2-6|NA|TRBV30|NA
TGTGCCTGGAGTGTATCGGGGGCCAACGTCCTGACTTTC
CAWSVSGANVLTF